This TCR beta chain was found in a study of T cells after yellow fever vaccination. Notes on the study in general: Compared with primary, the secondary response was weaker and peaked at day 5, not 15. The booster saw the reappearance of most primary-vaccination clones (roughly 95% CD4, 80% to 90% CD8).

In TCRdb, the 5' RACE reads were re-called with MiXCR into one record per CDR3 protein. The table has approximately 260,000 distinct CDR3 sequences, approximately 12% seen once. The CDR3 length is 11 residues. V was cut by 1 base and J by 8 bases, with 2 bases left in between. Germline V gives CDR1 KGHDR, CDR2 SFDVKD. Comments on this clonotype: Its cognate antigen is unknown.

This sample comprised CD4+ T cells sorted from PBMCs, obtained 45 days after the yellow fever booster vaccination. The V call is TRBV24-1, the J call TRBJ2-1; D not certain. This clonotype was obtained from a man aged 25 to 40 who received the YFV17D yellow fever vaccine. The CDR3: CATSDFYEQFF. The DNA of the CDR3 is TGTGCCACCAGTGATTTCTATGAGCAGTTCTTC.